The rows below give T cell receptor beta chains drawn from one sample of a study of control samples from healthy donors and cancer patients. The assay was immunoSEQ multiplex PCR, and TCRdb's table has in-frame clones only and misses some. The repertoire consists of about 39,000 clones, with around 88% occurring once and the leading ten covering about a fifth. The sequenced material came from PBMCs. These receptors all stem from a woman aged 60 to 75 with lung cancer. CDR3s include the opening cysteine and the closing phenylalanine or tryptophan. The size field is filled for only some rows; it gives once, few, many or a size class.

J gene,V gene,clone size,CDR3 protein
TRBJ2-7,TRBV7-9,.,CASSSPGQSTYEQYF
TRBJ2-7,TRBV30,.,CAWGAGGAWEQYF
TRBJ2-7,TRBV6-2/TRBV6-3,.,CASSYSPRGQGDEQYF
TRBJ2-5,TRBV5-4,.,CASSSGTEETQYF
TRBJ1-1,TRBV7-3,.,CASSGQENTEAFF
TRBJ2-5,TRBV30,.,CAWVPGLAGGPSETQYF
TRBJ1-5,TRBV5-5,.,CASSTGQGADNQPQHF
TRBJ2-7,TRBV10-2,.,CASSGDASNRPEQYF
TRBJ1-2,TRBV18,.,CASSPASDTRANYGYTF
TRBJ1-1,TRBV3-1/TRBV3-2,few,CASSPLTGGGGTEAFF
TRBJ2-7,TRBV5-1,.,CASSFGDYKYEQYF
TRBJ2-7,TRBV5-1,.,CASSWYSGGAYEQYF
TRBJ2-2,TRBV7-9,.,CASSSHRTGELFF
TRBJ2-7,TRBV19,.,CASSNSGEQYF
TRBJ1-1,TRBV5-6,once,CASSLDLGARTEAFF
TRBJ2-1,TRBV19,once,CASRAGGSREQFF
TRBJ1-2,TRBV7-9,.,CASSPRGAYGYTF
TRBJ1-2,TRBV19,.,CASREPGRSNYGYTF
TRBJ2-3,TRBV7-2,.,CASSTSPGEQYF
TRBJ1-1,TRBV18,.,CASSPSEDTEAFF
TRBJ1-2,TRBV18,.,CASSPSRGRTYGYTF